These T cell receptor beta chains were read from a single sample in a study of post-analysis software for immune sequencing data. A single record per CDR3 protein comes from TCRdb applying MiXCR to the PCR reads. This sample has about 560,000 distinct CDR3 sequences, with roughly two fifths found just once. Input material: blood. Source of these receptors: a girl under 18 with multiple sclerosis. Both conserved end residues are part of each CDR3. The D gene is left open where the match is weak. A row's size may be missing; if present it is once, few, many or a size class.

j_gene,abundance,d_gene,v_gene,CDR3nt,CDR3aa
TRBJ2-3,-,-,TRBV9,TGTGCCAGCAGCCCAAGACCGTTTGGCACAGATACGCAGTATTTT,CASSPRPFGTDTQYF
TRBJ2-3,-,-,TRBV5-1,TGCGCCAGCAGCTTGTTGGCAAACACAGATACGCAGTATTTT,CASSLLANTDTQYF
TRBJ1-2,-,TRBD1,TRBV20-1,TGCAGTGCTAGGGGACTCGGGACAGGGGGCAGCTATGGCTACACCTTC,CSARGLGTGGSYGYTF
TRBJ2-1,-,-,TRBV5-1,TGCGCCAGCAGCTCGAGAATGAAGGTCAATGAGCAGTTCTTC,CASSSRMKVNEQFF
TRBJ2-7,few,-,TRBV15,TGTGCCACCAGCAGAGACGGCAGCTACGAGCAGTACTTC,CATSRDGSYEQYF
TRBJ2-3,few,-,TRBV29-1,TGCAGCGTTGAAGGCTTCCAGGGGATGGATACGCAGTATTTT,CSVEGFQGMDTQYF
TRBJ1-4,many,TRBD1,TRBV4-1,TGCGCCAGCAGCCAAGGAGACCCCGGGACAGGTTCGGAAAAACTGTTTTTT,CASSQGDPGTGSEKLFF
TRBJ2-1,-,-,TRBV3-1,TGTGCCAGCAGCCGAGGCAGGTTGAATGAGCAGTTCTTC,CASSRGRLNEQFF
TRBJ1-1,-,TRBD1,TRBV12-3/TRBV12-4,TGTGCCAGCAGTCCGGGGACAGGCAAACTGATGAACACTGAAGCTTTCTTT,CASSPGTGKLMNTEAFF
TRBJ2-3,-,-,TRBV27,TGTGCCAGCAGCCTCCCGGACGGGGCACGGAATACGCAGTATTTT,CASSLPDGARNTQYF
TRBJ2-7,-,-,TRBV3-1,TGTGCCAGCAGCCAAGAATCCCCTGGACTCGCTATAAGCTCCTACGAGCAGTACTTC,CASSQESPGLAISSYEQYF
TRBJ2-1,-,-,TRBV5-1,TGCGTCAGCAGCTTCGGGGGCAGGAATGAGCAGTTCTTC,CVSSFGGRNEQFF
TRBJ1-2,few,-,TRBV20-1,TGCAGTGCTAGAGATACGGGAGCTAACTATGGCTACACCTTC,CSARDTGANYGYTF
TRBJ1-6,few,TRBD1,TRBV2,TGTGCCAGCATTCTAGAACAGGGGGCGAACTCACCCCTCCACTTT,CASILEQGANSPLHF
TRBJ1-1,-,-,TRBV27,TGTGCCAGCAGTATTACCCGGGACACTGAAGCTTTCTTT,CASSITRDTEAFF
TRBJ2-1,-,TRBD2,TRBV4-1,TGCGCCAGCAGCCTACCGTCTTCTACCTTTATAGCGGGTCCTTACAATGAGCAGTTCTTC,CASSLPSSTFIAGPYNEQFF
TRBJ2-7,-,-,TRBV4-1,TGCGCCAGCAGCCTTTATTTCCAGGGTGGAGAGCAGTACTTC,CASSLYFQGGEQYF
TRBJ2-3,-,-,TRBV20-1,TGCAGTGCTAGGTATGGACGGACCACAGATACGCAGTATTTT,CSARYGRTTDTQYF
TRBJ2-1,-,TRBD2,TRBV12-3/TRBV12-4,TGTGCCAGCAGGAGTACTAGCGGGGCTGAGCAGTTCTTC,CASRSTSGAEQFF
TRBJ2-1,-,TRBD2,TRBV12-3/TRBV12-4,TGTGCCAGCAGTTTACCGACTAGCGGGGACTGGCTTTCCTACAATGAGCAGTTCTTC,CASSLPTSGDWLSYNEQFF
TRBJ1-4,-,-,TRBV3-1,TGTGCCAGCAGCCAAGGGTGGACAACTAATGAAAAACTGTTTTTT,CASSQGWTTNEKLFF
TRBJ2-7,-,TRBD1,TRBV5-1,TGCGCCAGCAGCTTGGCCGGGACAGGGGACGAGCAGTACTTC,CASSLAGTGDEQYF
TRBJ2-7,-,-,TRBV4-2,TGTGCCAGCAGCCAAGATCTGGGGATGTACGAGCAGTACTTC,CASSQDLGMYEQYF
TRBJ1-5,-,-,TRBV21-1,TGTGCCAGCAGCAAAGTGGACACTGATCAGCCCCAGCATTTT,CASSKVDTDQPQHF
TRBJ2-3,-,-,TRBV7-3,TGTGCCAGCCGATTACAGGGAGGTGGCACAGATACGCAGTATTTT,CASRLQGGGTDTQYF
TRBJ1-5,-,-,TRBV7-8,TGTGCCAACAGCTTAGACAAGGGCCAACCCCAGCATTTT,CANSLDKGQPQHF
TRBJ2-1,-,TRBD1,TRBV12-3/TRBV12-4,TGTGCCAGCAGCCTGACAGGGTTCTACAATGAGCAGTTCTTC,CASSLTGFYNEQFF
TRBJ1-1,-,-,TRBV20-1,TGCAGTGCTAGAGATTATCCTGAAGCTTTCTTT,CSARDYPEAFF
TRBJ2-1,-,-,TRBV4-2,TGTGCCAGCAGCCTAGAAGTCCTTCTATGGAATGAGCAGTTCTTC,CASSLEVLLWNEQFF
TRBJ2-7,-,-,TRBV5-6,TGTGCCAGCAGCCATCCGACAGGTTACGAGCAGTACTTC,CASSHPTGYEQYF
TRBJ2-7,-,TRBD1,TRBV12-3/TRBV12-4,TGTGCCAGCAGTTCTGGACAGGGAGGCTCCTACGAGCAGTACTTC,CASSSGQGGSYEQYF
TRBJ2-1,-,-,TRBV20-1,TGCAGTGCTGCTCGGGACGGAGCAGGCAATGAGCAGTTCTTC,CSAARDGAGNEQFF
TRBJ2-4,few,TRBD2,TRBV7-2,TGTGCCAGCAGCTCCCGGACTAGCGGGGGGGCGGGTAACATTCAGTACTTC,CASSSRTSGGAGNIQYF
TRBJ2-6,-,TRBD1,TRBV7-6,TGTGCCAGCAGCCTGGACAGGGAAGGTGGGGCCAACGTCCTGACTTTC,CASSLDREGGANVLTF
TRBJ1-2,-,TRBD1,TRBV6-2/TRBV6-3,TGTGCCAGCAGGTACGGGACAGGGGAAGGCTACACCTTC,CASRYGTGEGYTF
TRBJ2-3,few,TRBD1,TRBV12-3/TRBV12-4,TGTGCCAGCAGTAGCGAGGACAGGGGGGAGGATACGCAGTATTTT,CASSSEDRGEDTQYF
TRBJ2-4,-,TRBD2,TRBV3-1,TGTGCCAGCAGGGGACTAGCGGGAGCGGTCAAAAACATTCAGTACTTC,CASRGLAGAVKNIQYF
TRBJ1-5,-,TRBD1,TRBV7-6,TGTGCCAGCAGCCCCCGGGAGGCCGACAGGGGCAATCAGCCCCAGCATTTT,CASSPREADRGNQPQHF
TRBJ2-4,-,-,TRBV7-6,TGTGCCAGCAGCCCAGGCGCGGGACCAAGAAGGAACATTCAGTACTTC,CASSPGAGPRRNIQYF
TRBJ2-4,-,-,TRBV6-1,TGTGCCACCAGTCCCGGGATCCTAGCCAAAAACATTCAGTACTTC,CATSPGILAKNIQYF
TRBJ2-7,-,-,TRBV12-3/TRBV12-4,TGTGCCAGCAGTTTGGCCAGCTCCTCCTACGAGCAGTACTTC,CASSLASSSYEQYF
TRBJ2-5,few,TRBD1,TRBV5-6,TGTGCCAGCAGCGGGACAGGGGGCAGAGGGGAGACCCAGTACTTC,CASSGTGGRGETQYF
TRBJ2-7,few,TRBD1,TRBV5-1,TGCGCCACCCGGACAGGGACCTCCTCCTACGAGCAGTACTTC,CATRTGTSSYEQYF
TRBJ1-5,-,-,TRBV12-3/TRBV12-4,TGTGCCAGCAGTTTACAGACAGGATATCAGCCCCAGCATTTT,CASSLQTGYQPQHF
TRBJ2-3,-,-,TRBV9,TGTGCCAGCAGCTCCGGGACCTATCCCACAGATACGCAGTATTTT,CASSSGTYPTDTQYF
TRBJ2-1,many,TRBD1,TRBV4-1,TGCGCCAGCAGCCAAGAGGCAGGGGGCTCCTACAATGAGCAGTTCTTC,CASSQEAGGSYNEQFF
TRBJ2-4,-,-,TRBV4-1,TGCGCCAGCAGCCAAGTCGCGGGACTAGCCAAAAACATTCAGTACTTC,CASSQVAGLAKNIQYF
TRBJ1-4,-,TRBD1,TRBV5-1,TGCGCCAGCAGCTTGGCCGGGACAGGCCTTGAAAAACTGTTTTTT,CASSLAGTGLEKLFF